The source of this TCR beta chain is a study of response to subunit inactivated influenza vaccine. TCRdb called the RT-PCR reads again in MiXCR, with one record for every CDR3 protein. The table has approximately 500,000 distinct CDR3 sequences, around 13% seen once. Looked up from germline, CDR1 is LGHDT and CDR2 is YNNKEL (reference sequence). Trimming removed 4 bases at V and 2 bases at J, with 15 bases between. The CDR3 totals 15 residues. This clonotype was picked up a small number of times. The sequencing here drew on PBMCs from blood, taken 12 days after vaccination. This clonotype was obtained from a man aged 50 or older who received an inactivated influenza vaccine. The chain carries TRBV3-1 and TRBJ2-7; D is uncertain. CDR3 nucleotide sequence: TGTGCCAGCAGCCCCCAATGGACGGAAACCTACGAGCAGTACTTC. Amino acids: CASSPQWTETYEQYF.